Following are 15 T cell receptor beta chains from one sample sequenced in a study of identical twins. TCRdb re-derived calls from the 5' RACE reads in MiXCR, one entry per CDR3 protein. The table records hundreds of thousands of distinct CDR3 sequences, 24% of them present only once. These same data were also listed under a study on T cells expressing NK-cell markers.

Material: CD4+ T cells sorted from blood. These receptors all come from a woman under 30 in good health.

In its sample, this clonotype was seen a few times. The chain uses TRBV6-1 and TRBJ2-7; 10 bases fit TRBD1. The CDR3 has 15 residues. V lost 5 bases, J lost 5 bases, and 9 bases stayed unmatched. Germline CDR1 is MNHNS and CDR2 is SASEGT. The CDR3 region is CASSLRWDRGHEQYF. CDR3 DNA sequence: TGTGCCAGCAGTCTTCGATGGGACAGGGGCCACGAGCAGTACTTC.

The chain carries TRBV5-1 and TRBJ1-1, with TRBD1 as a possible D gene (5 bases). Germline CDR1 and CDR2: SGHRS and YFSETQ. Trimming stripped 0 bases from V and 8 bases from J, with 14 bases between. The CDR3 spans 14 residues. The CDR3 nucleotides read TGCGCCAGCAGCTTGGATGCGGGGCGGGGAGAAGCTTTCTTT. It translates to CASSLDAGRGEAFF.

The J gene is TRBJ2-1, the V gene TRBV7-6; D remains ambiguous. Per the germline V gene, CDR1 is SGHVS and CDR2 is FNYEAQ. Trimming took 4 bases from V and 0 from J, leaving 10 bases between them. The CDR3 consists of 15 residues. Here the CDR3 DNA reads TGTGCCAGCAGCTCCCAAACCTCCTCCTACAATGAGCAGTTCTTC. This encodes CASSSQTSSYNEQFF. The variable domain in full, completed from reference TRBV7-6 and TRBJ2-1, reads GAGVSQSPRYKVTKRGQDVALRCDPISGHVSLYWYRQALGQGPEFLTYFNYEAQQDKSGLPNDRFSAERPEGSISTLTIQRTEQRDSAMYRCASSSQTSSYNEQFFGPGTRLTVL.

This rearrangement joins TRBV5-1 to TRBJ2-5; D is perhaps TRBD1 (6 bases). This CDR3 region has 15 residues. The germline V gene has CDR1 SGHRS and CDR2 YFSETQ. Trimming removed 5 bases at V and 0 bases at J, with 14 bases between. CDR3 sequence (DNA): TGCGCCAGCAGACCTGACAGGATGAACCAAGAGACCCAGTACTTC. Its protein is CASRPDRMNQETQYF.

In its sample, this clonotype was seen a few times. The gene calls are TRBV11-2 and TRBJ1-1, with D possibly matching TRBD1 (5 bases). The CDR3 extends over 16 amino acids. Germline V gene lookup returns CDR1 SGHAT and CDR2 FQNNGV. With 5 bases removed from V and 0 bases from J, the gap between germline ends came to 16 bases. The CDR3 region is CASSAGWWGMNTEAFF. The CDR3 bases are TGTGCCAGCAGCGCCGGATGGTGGGGCATGAACACTGAAGCTTTCTTT.

V is TRBV12-3 or TRBV12-4 and J is TRBJ2-7; 9 nucleotides line up with TRBD2. This CDR3 is 13 amino acids long. Trimming at V came to 4 bases and at J to 6 bases, leaving 4 bases not matched to a gene. The CDR3 region is CASSWREGLEQYF. The CDR3 bases are TGTGCCAGCAGTTGGCGGGAGGGCCTCGAGCAGTACTTC.

The genes are TRBV20-1 and TRBJ2-3, with a weak D call TRBD2 (6 bases). Germline assignment: CDR1 DFQATT and CDR2 SNEGSKA (reference sequence). The CDR3 covers 16 residues. V lost 0 bases and J lost 0, with 13 bases in between. This CDR3 reads CSARDRGGTSTDTQYF. CDR3 DNA: TGCAGTGCTAGAGATCGGGGAGGTACTAGCACAGATACGCAGTATTTT.

This clonotype turned up a few times. The rearrangement links TRBV10-2 to TRBJ2-7; D is tentatively TRBD1 or TRBD2 (5 bases each). CDR3 size: 15 residues. V gave up 7 bases and J gave up 6 bases, with 22 bases separating them. Germline loops: CDR1 WSHSY, CDR2 SAAADI. CDR3 bases: TGCGCCAGCACACTCAGCGGCCAGGGTTTTGGCGAGCAGTACTTC. This gives the protein CASTLSGQGFGEQYF.

Only a few counts were recorded for this clonotype. This chain uses TRBV27 with TRBJ2-1; 7 bases agree with TRBD1. J was trimmed by 5 bases and V by 6 bases; bases with no gene match: 4. There are 13 residues in the CDR3. Germline loops: CDR1 MNHEY, CDR2 SMNVEV (reference sequence). This chain's CDR3 is CASRRTGNNEQFF. The CDR3 nucleotides read TGTGCCAGCAGGAGGACAGGAAACAATGAGCAGTTCTTC.

This clonotype occurred many times. The chain recombines TRBV15 with TRBJ1-1; D unresolved. The V gene lost 0 bases and the J gene lost 2 bases, with 10 bases spanning the gap. Germline lookup yields CDR1 LNHNV and CDR2 YYDKDF (reference sequence). The CDR3 sequence is 15 residues long. The CDR3 is CATSRDKGFNTEAFF. The CDR3, as DNA: TGTGCCACCAGCAGAGATAAGGGATTTAACACTGAAGCTTTCTTT.

The V call is TRBV6-2 or TRBV6-3, the J call TRBJ2-7, with a tentative D call TRBD2 (5 bases). V shed 8 bases and J shed 0 bases, with 8 bases lying between them. The CDR3 loop spans 12 amino acids. Germline V gene data show CDR1 as MNHEY and CDR2 as SVGEGT. CDR3 sequence: CASHGLSYEQYF. The CDR3 DNA reads TGTGCCAGCCACGGACTCTCCTACGAGCAGTACTTC.

This clonotype was counted between two and nine times. The CDR3 DNA reads TGTGCCAGCAGTTATGTCGGGACCCAGTACTTC. It yields the protein CASSYVGTQYF. The rearrangement uses TRBV6-6 and TRBJ2-5; D ambiguous. This CDR3 is 11 amino acids long. The germline V and J ends were trimmed by 3 bases and 7 bases, with 6 bases remaining between them. Per the germline V gene, CDR1 is MNHNY and CDR2 is SVGAGI (reference sequence).

J is TRBJ1-2 and V is TRBV6-5; tentatively, D is TRBD1 (5 bases). The CDR3 has 11 amino acids. Trimming took off 5 bases at V and 6 bases at J, with 7 bases between the two ends. The germline V gene has CDR1 MNHEY and CDR2 SVGAGI. DNA of the CDR3: TGTGCCAGCAGTACGGGGGATGGCTACACCTTC. Translated: CASSTGDGYTF.

V usage is TRBV20-1 and J usage is TRBJ2-3, with no clear D. V was shortened by 6 bases and J by 4 bases, with 17 bases between the two germline ends. From germline, CDR1 is DFQATT and CDR2 SNEGSKA (reference sequence). The CDR3 totals 14 residues. In DNA, the CDR3 is TGCAGTGCCCGTTATCCTACTGGGGCAGATACGCAGTATTTT. Translating gives CSARYPTGADTQYF.

The chain combines TRBV25-1 with TRBJ2-2; D remains ambiguous. Trimming left V 3 bases short and J 1 base short, with 9 bases between. Germline V gene lookup returns CDR1 MGHDK and CDR2 SYGVNS. The CDR3 extends over 15 amino acids. The CDR3: CASSEAQKNTGELFF. DNA for the CDR3: TGTGCCAGCAGTGAGGCTCAAAAGAACACCGGGGAGCTGTTTTTT.